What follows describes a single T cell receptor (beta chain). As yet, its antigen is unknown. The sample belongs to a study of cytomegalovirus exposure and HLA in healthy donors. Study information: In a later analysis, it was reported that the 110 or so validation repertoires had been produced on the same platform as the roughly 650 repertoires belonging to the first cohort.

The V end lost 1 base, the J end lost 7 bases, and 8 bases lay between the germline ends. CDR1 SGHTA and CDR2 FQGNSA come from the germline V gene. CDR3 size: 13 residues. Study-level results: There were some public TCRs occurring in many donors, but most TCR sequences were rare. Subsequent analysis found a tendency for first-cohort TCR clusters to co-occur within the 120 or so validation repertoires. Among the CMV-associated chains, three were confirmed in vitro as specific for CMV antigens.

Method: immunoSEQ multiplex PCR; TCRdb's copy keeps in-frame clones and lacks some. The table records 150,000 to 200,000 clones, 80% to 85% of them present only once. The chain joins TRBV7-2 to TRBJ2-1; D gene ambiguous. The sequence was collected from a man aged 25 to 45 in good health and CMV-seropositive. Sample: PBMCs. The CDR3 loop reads CASSLVGENEQFF. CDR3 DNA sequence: TGTGCCAGCAGCTTAGTCGGTGAGAATGAGCAGTTCTTC.